Following are 6 T cell receptor beta chains from one sample sequenced in a study of T cell responses to AZD1222 COVID-19 vaccine. This table comes from immunoSEQ multiplex PCR, and its TCRdb copy is limited to in-frame clones, with some not included. In the table there are around 140,000 clones, about 90% of which are singletons. Specimen: peripheral blood, collected 28 days after the second dose of the MenACWY control vaccine. These receptors originate from an adult who received the MenACWY meningococcal vaccine as a control.

This chain connects TRBV5-6 to TRBJ1-6; D gene uncertain. Trimming removed 0 bases at V and 9 bases at J, with 10 bases between. CDR1 and CDR2 (germline): SGHDT, YYEEEE. CDR3 size: 14 residues. Here the CDR3 reads CASSLEQVGSPLHF. CDR3 in DNA: TGTGCCAGCAGCTTGGAGCAAGTCGGTTCACCCCTCCACTTT.

The gene calls are TRBV10-1 and TRBJ1-5; no definite D call. The V and J ends lost 2 bases and 7 bases respectively, with 9 bases between them. This CDR3 is 13 amino acids long. Germline lookup yields CDR1 WNHNN and CDR2 SYGVQD (reference sequence). In DNA, the CDR3 is TGCGCCAGCAGTGAGGGGTTAGCCCAGCCCCAGCATTTT. Translated: CASSEGLAQPQHF.

This chain uses TRBV28 with TRBJ1-1; a possible D gene is TRBD1 (5 bases). Trimming shortened V by 8 bases and J by 1 base, and 14 bases separated the two germline ends. Germline lookup yields CDR1 MDHEN and CDR2 SYDVKM. The CDR3 has 14 residues. CDR3 coding DNA: TGTGCCAGCTCCCATGGGGGGGAGAACACTGAAGCTTTCTTT. Translated, it gives CASSHGGENTEAFF.

CDR3 loop: CASSVSWQGNIQYF. For the CDR3, the DNA is TGTGCCAGCAGCGTCAGTTGGCAGGGGAACATTCAGTACTTC. The rearrangement uses TRBV9 and TRBJ2-4; perhaps TRBD1 as D (6 bases). Germline loops: CDR1 SGDLS, CDR2 YYNGEE. V gave up 2 bases and J gave up 7 bases, with 13 bases separating them. This CDR3 is 14 amino acids long.

The chain carries TRBV10-3 and TRBJ1-2, with 7 positions matching TRBD1. Unmatched junction bases numbered 8, after V lost 2 bases and J lost 2 bases. Germline V gene lookup returns CDR1 ENHRY and CDR2 SYGVKD. The CDR3 loop spans 16 amino acids. The CDR3 region is CAISEGRQGQNYGYTF. The CDR3 bases are TGTGCCATCAGTGAGGGACGACAGGGCCAGAACTATGGCTACACCTTC.

In nucleotides, the CDR3 is TGTGCCAGCAGCCCTGGACCTTCCAACGTCCTGACTTTC. This translates into CASSPGPSNVLTF. V is TRBV7-9 and J is TRBJ2-6; D is uncertain. Trimming left V 5 bases short and J 8 bases short, with 10 bases between. CDR1 is SEHNR and CDR2 is FQNEAQ in the germline V gene (reference sequence). The CDR3 spans 13 residues.